Only a few counts were recorded for the clone carrying this T cell receptor (beta chain). The germline V gene encodes CDR1 SGHDT and CDR2 YYEEEE. V was cut by 4 bases and J by 3 bases, with 5 bases left in between. The CDR3 is made up of 11 amino acids. The data stem from a study of cytomegalovirus exposure and HLA in healthy donors. The donors comprised healthy bone marrow donors. PCR used 60 Vbeta primers and 13 Jbeta primers. The protocol was immunoSEQ multiplex PCR, while the TCRdb copy is restricted to in-frame clones and leaves out a portion. The table shows some 70,000 clones, with roughly 66% occurring only once.

The gene calls are TRBV5-6 and TRBJ2-7; D gene ambiguous. The specimen was PBMCs. The TCR originated in a woman in her 50s in good health and CMV-seronegative. CDR3 protein: CASSLNYEQYF. The CDR3 DNA follows: TGTGCCAGCAGCCTTAACTACGAGCAGTACTTC. The whole variable domain, remainder taken from reference TRBV5-6 and TRBJ2-7, is DAGVTQSPTHLIKTRGQQVTLRCSPKSGHDTVSWYQQALGQGPQFIFQYYEEEERQRGNFPDRFSGHQFPNYSSELNVNALLLGDSALYLCASSLNYEQYFGPGTRLTVT.